Shown below are 24 T cell receptor beta chains from a single sample sequenced in a study of molecular identifiers for immune sequencing clone quantification. TCRdb independently ran MiXCR on the PCR reads; one entry per CDR3 protein. The profile shows about 640,000 distinct CDR3 sequences, nearly 20% of them singletons. The specimen sequenced was naive CD8+ T cells from blood, with Jurkat cell RNA spiked in. The subset is: FACS-sorted CD8+CD4-CCR7+CD45RA+ naive T cells. The receptors originated from a human donor in good health. Some libraries in this study had Jurkat cell RNA spiked in.

This clonotype was seen repeatedly, ten times or more. The chain recombines TRBV5-1 with TRBJ2-3; a possible D gene is TRBD2 (6 bases). The V and J ends lost 4 bases and 6 bases respectively, with 15 bases between them. Germline V gene data show CDR1 as SGHRS and CDR2 as YFSETQ. This CDR3 is 14 amino acids long. The CDR3 nucleotides read TGCGCCAGCAGCGGGACTGCGGCCGGGGATACGCAGTATTTT. Amino acids: CASSGTAAGDTQYF.

This clonotype was picked up many times. V is TRBV27 and J is TRBJ1-6; possibly TRBD1 for D (6 bases). The germline CDR1 and CDR2 sequences are MNHEY and SMNVEV (reference sequence). V was clipped by 0 bases and J by 9 bases, with 12 bases between them. This CDR3 has 15 residues. The CDR3 is CASSLSKTGFSPLHF. The CDR3 bases are TGTGCCAGCAGTTTATCCAAGACAGGTTTTTCACCCCTCCACTTT.

This clonotype has ten or more counts. CDR3 bases: TGTGCCAGCAGCTTAAGCGGGCTCCTTCCCTTAAACACTGAAGCTTTCTTT. It yields the protein CASSLSGLLPLNTEAFF. The chain couples TRBV7-2 to TRBJ1-1; D unresolved. The V end was cut by 2 bases, the J end by 2 bases, with 18 bases between. Per germline, CDR1 SGHTA and CDR2 FQGNSA. CDR3 length: 17 amino acids. Using reference TRBV7-2 and TRBJ1-1 for the parts outside the CDR3, the full variable domain is GAGVSQSPSNKVTEKGKDVELRCDPISGHTALYWYRQSLGQGLEFLIYFQGNSAPDKSGLPSDRFSAERTGGSVSTLTIQRTQQEDSAVYLCASSLSGLLPLNTEAFFGQGTRLTVV.

This clonotype was detected ten times or more. CDR3: CASSLAGPWTDTQYF. CDR3 nucleotides: TGTGCCAGCAGTTTAGCGGGGCCTTGGACAGATACGCAGTATTTT. The genes are TRBV27 and TRBJ2-3; D is perhaps TRBD2 (6 bases). The CDR3 has 15 amino acids. V lost 2 bases and J 3 bases, leaving 12 bases between the germline ends. The germline V gene encodes CDR1 MNHEY and CDR2 SMNVEV (reference sequence).

This chain uses TRBV28 with TRBJ1-5; a possible D gene is TRBD1 (6 bases). CDR3 size: 13 residues. Trimming stripped 6 bases from V and 6 bases from J, with 12 bases between. Germline assignment: CDR1 MDHEN and CDR2 SYDVKM. In nucleotides, the CDR3 is TGTGCCAGCAGAACAGGGCTAGGTCAGCCCCAGCATTTT. The encoded protein is CASRTGLGQPQHF.

This clonotype was counted many times. J is TRBJ1-1 and V is TRBV15; 7 bases map to TRBD1. J was trimmed by 4 bases and V by 5 bases; bases with no gene match: 7. The V gene's germline CDR1 is LNHNV and CDR2 YYDKDF (reference sequence). This CDR3 region has 14 residues. CDR3 sequence (DNA): TGTGCCACCAGCCCCGGGACAGTAAGCACTGAAGCTTTCTTT. This gives the protein CATSPGTVSTEAFF.

As to this clonotype: Possible read error: a much larger clone is one base away. The chain employs TRBV2 and TRBJ1-5, with TRBD1 matching 7 bases. CDR1 is SNHLY and CDR2 is FYNNEI in the germline V gene. CDR3 length: 15 amino acids. The DNA of the CDR3 is TGTGCCAGCAGTGGGGGGACAGACCAGCGACAGCCCCTGCATTTT. It translates to CASSGGTDQRQPLHF.

This clonotype was counted many times. The rearrangement uses TRBV4-3 and TRBJ2-7; the match to TRBD2 covers 7 bases. This CDR3 has 14 amino acids. Per the germline V gene, CDR1 is LGHNA and CDR2 is YSLEER. Germline trimming cut 3 bases from V and 5 bases from J; bases unmatched to any gene: 7. The CDR3 nucleotides read TGCGCCAGCAGCCAGTCCGGGGGGTCGCACGAGCAGTACTTC. Its protein is CASSQSGGSHEQYF.

This clonotype was recorded many times. The chain couples TRBV7-2 to TRBJ2-7; the D gene is possibly TRBD2 (5 bases). The CDR3 length is 13 residues. V lost 6 bases to trimming and J lost 2 bases, with 11 bases between them. Germline values: CDR1 SGHTA, CDR2 FQGNSA. CDR3 sequence reads: CASRPGITYEQYF. The CDR3 DNA sequence: TGTGCCAGCAGACCCGGGATAACCTACGAGCAGTACTTC.

The chain combines TRBV5-8 with TRBJ1-5; D ambiguous. Deletions cut 1 base from V and 2 bases from J, with 10 bases between. CDR1 is SGHTS, CDR2 YDEGEE, per germline. The CDR3 totals 15 residues. In DNA, the CDR3 is TGTGCCAGCAGCTTGTTGGTGTTGGGCAATCAGCCCCAGCATTTT. It translates to CASSLLVLGNQPQHF.

To note about this clonotype: A much larger clone differs by one base, so this may be a read error. The J gene is TRBJ1-5, the V gene TRBV19; D uncertain. This CDR3 region has 13 residues. Per the germline V gene, CDR1 is LNHDA and CDR2 is SQIVND (reference sequence). The CDR3 DNA reads as TGTGCCAGTAAAGGGTATAGCAATCAGCCCCGGCATTTT. It specifies CASKGYSNQPRHF.

There are many counts of this clonotype. The chain couples TRBV19 to TRBJ1-4; possibly TRBD1 for D (6 bases). The V gene's germline CDR1 is LNHDA and CDR2 SQIVND (reference sequence). V was pared by 7 bases and J by 3 bases, with 18 bases between. CDR3 length: 16 amino acids. CDR3: CASTPRVGGPNEKLFF. For the CDR3, the DNA is TGTGCCAGTACCCCGAGGGTAGGGGGTCCTAATGAAAAACTGTTTTTT. The complete variable domain, with remaining parts taken from reference TRBV19 and TRBJ1-4, reads DGGITQSPKYLFRKEGQNVTLSCEQNLNHDAMYWYRQDPGQGLRLIYYSQIVNDFQKGDIAEGYSVSREKKESFPLTVTSAQKNPTAFYLCASTPRVGGPNEKLFFGSGTQLSVL.

This clonotype was counted at least ten times. V usage is TRBV6-2 or TRBV6-3 and J usage is TRBJ2-3; 9 positions agree with TRBD2. This CDR3 is built from 17 residues. J was trimmed by 5 bases and V by 0 bases; bases with no gene match: 9. The V gene's germline CDR1 is MNHEY and CDR2 SVGEGT. CDR3 sequence: CASSYSISGSQEDTQYF. CDR3 DNA sequence: TGTGCCAGCAGTTACTCGATTAGCGGGAGTCAGGAAGATACGCAGTATTTT.

Comment on this clonotype: This may arise from a read error, as a much more abundant clone is one base away. The conserved phenylalanine or tryptophan is not found at the CDR3 terminus, so this likely reflects a read error. This chain uses TRBV28 with TRBJ2-7; no reliable D call. V shed 1 base and J shed 6 bases, with 10 bases lying between them. CDR3 length equals 13 residues. Germline CDR1 and CDR2: MDHEN and SYDVKM. DNA for the CDR3: TGTGCCAGCAGTTTATACGGCTCTCTCGAGCAGTACATC. Translating it yields CASSLYGSLEQYI.

V usage is TRBV4-1 and J usage is TRBJ1-2; 9 bases match TRBD1. This CDR3 contains 14 residues. V lost 2 bases to trimming and J lost 3 bases; unmatched junction nucleotides: 1. Germline V gene lookup returns CDR1 MGHRA and CDR2 YSYEKL. CDR3 sequence: CASSQRTGDYGYTF. Written as DNA, the CDR3 is TGCGCCAGCAGCCAACGGACAGGGGACTATGGCTACACCTTC.

In its sample, this clonotype was seen many times. The chain links TRBV20-1 to TRBJ2-3; D is possibly TRBD2 (7 bases). V was shortened by 6 bases and J by 6 bases, with 16 bases between the two germline ends. CDR3 size: 13 residues. Germline V lookup: CDR1 DFQATT, CDR2 SNEGSKA (reference sequence). CDR3 loop: CSASGGELDTQYF. DNA of the CDR3: TGCAGTGCGTCGGGGGGCGAGTTGGATACGCAGTATTTT.

A few counts support this clonotype. The rearrangement links TRBV5-4 to TRBJ1-2; D gene ambiguous. There are 15 residues in the CDR3. Deletions cut 4 bases from V and 6 bases from J, with 19 bases between. The germline V gene encodes CDR1 SGHNT and CDR2 YYREEE (reference sequence). The CDR3 spells CASSVRVEGRDGYTF. In DNA form, the CDR3 reads TGTGCCAGCAGCGTGAGGGTAGAGGGTCGGGATGGCTACACCTTC.

The J gene is TRBJ2-7, the V gene TRBV11-2; 8 bases map to TRBD1. V lost 3 bases and J lost 2; bases outside the gene matches: 9. The CDR3 spans 16 residues. Germline CDR1 is SGHAT and CDR2 is FQNNGV. The CDR3 loop reads CASSFSMGDRTYEQYF. DNA of the CDR3: TGTGCCAGCAGCTTTTCGATGGGGGACAGGACCTACGAGCAGTACTTC.

This clonotype showed up just a few times. Being one base from a much bigger clone, this may be a read error. This chain uses TRBV12-5 with TRBJ2-7; D call uncertain. CDR3 length: 12 amino acids. The V gene's germline CDR1 is LGHNT and CDR2 FRNRAP. CDR3 amino acids: CASGLVQYEQHF. The CDR3 DNA reads TGTGCTAGTGGTTTGGTACAGTACGAGCAGCACTTC.

Comments on this clonotype: The junction does not match germline at one end; this may be a read error. V is TRBV7-6 and J is TRBJ2-7, with TRBD2 identical over 15 bases. Germline V gene lookup returns CDR1 SGHVS and CDR2 FNYEAQ. The length of the CDR3 is 16 residues. In DNA, the CDR3 is TGTGCCAGCAGCCCACCCGGGACTAGCGGGAGGTATGAGCGGTACTTC. This codes for CASSPPGTSGRYERYF.

The genes are TRBV6-6 and TRBJ1-4; D possibly corresponds to TRBD1 (5 bases). Trimming removed 1 base at V and 5 bases at J, with 14 bases between. The length of the CDR3 is 16 residues. Germline V gene lookup returns CDR1 MNHNY and CDR2 SVGAGI (reference sequence). This chain's CDR3 is CASSYYGGARNEKLFF. CDR3 DNA sequence: TGTGCCAGCAGTTACTACGGCGGGGCCAGGAATGAAAAACTGTTTTTT.

This clonotype appeared a single time. This may be a read error: a much more frequent sequence differs by one nucleotide. Likely a read error: the CDR3 ends without its conserved phenylalanine or tryptophan. The genes are TRBV20-1 and TRBJ2-3, with TRBD2 identical over 9 bases. CDR3 size: 17 residues. Germline lookup yields CDR1 DFQATT and CDR2 SNEGSKA (reference sequence). With V trimmed by 0 bases and J by 3 bases, 10 bases remained unmatched. The DNA for the CDR3 is TGCAGTGCTAGAGATTTGGACAGACTAGCGGAGACAGATACGCAGTATCTT. The encoded protein is CSARDLDRLAETDTQYL.

Ten or more counts support this clonotype. The rearrangement links TRBV5-1 to TRBJ2-1; 10 nucleotides match TRBD2. The CDR3 is made up of 20 amino acids. Losses at the gene ends were 0 bases for V and 1 base for J; bases not matched to a gene: 13. CDR1 is SGHRS, CDR2 YFSETQ, per germline. The CDR3 DNA reads as TGCGCCAGCAGCTTGGTTCCAGCGGGAGGGGTATCGGAATCCTACAATGAGCAGTTCTTC. Its protein is CASSLVPAGGVSESYNEQFF.

This clonotype appeared a few times. This chain joins TRBV5-1 and TRBJ2-7; 10 nucleotides agree with TRBD2. Germline CDR1 reads SGHRS; CDR2 reads YFSETQ. The junction had 4 bases not matched to a gene; V was cut back by 0 bases and J by 1 base. The CDR3 contains 16 residues. CDR3 in DNA: TGCGCCAGCAGCTTGGCTAGCGGGGGATTATCCTACGAGCAGTACTTC. Protein: CASSLASGGLSYEQYF.